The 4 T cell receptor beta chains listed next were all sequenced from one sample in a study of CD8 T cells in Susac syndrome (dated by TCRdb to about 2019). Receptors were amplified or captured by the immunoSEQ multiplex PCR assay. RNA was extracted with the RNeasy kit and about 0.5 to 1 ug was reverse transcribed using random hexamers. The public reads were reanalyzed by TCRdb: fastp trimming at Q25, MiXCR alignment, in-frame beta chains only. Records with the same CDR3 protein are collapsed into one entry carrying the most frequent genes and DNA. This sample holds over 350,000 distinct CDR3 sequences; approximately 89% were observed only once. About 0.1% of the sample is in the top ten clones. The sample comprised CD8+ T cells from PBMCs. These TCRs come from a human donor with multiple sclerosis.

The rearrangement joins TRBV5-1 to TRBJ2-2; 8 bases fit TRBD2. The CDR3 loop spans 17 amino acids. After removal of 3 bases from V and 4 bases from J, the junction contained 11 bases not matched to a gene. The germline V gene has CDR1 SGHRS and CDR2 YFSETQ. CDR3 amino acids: CASSSSGGGILTGELFF. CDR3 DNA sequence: TGCGCCAGCAGCTCCTCGGGCGGGGGGATACTCACCGGGGAGCTGTTTTTT. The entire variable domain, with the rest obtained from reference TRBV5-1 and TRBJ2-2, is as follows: KAGVTQTPRYLIKTRGQQVTLSCSPISGHRSVSWYQQTPGQGLQFLFEYFSETQRNKGNFPGRFSGRQFSNSRSEMNVSTLELGDSALYLCASSSSGGGILTGELFFGEGSRLTVL.

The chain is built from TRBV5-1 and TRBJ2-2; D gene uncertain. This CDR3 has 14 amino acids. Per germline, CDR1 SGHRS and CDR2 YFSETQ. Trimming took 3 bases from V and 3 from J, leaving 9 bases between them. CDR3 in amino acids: CASSSGADTGELFF. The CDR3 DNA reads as TGCGCCAGCAGCTCCGGCGCGGACACCGGGGAGCTGTTTTTT.

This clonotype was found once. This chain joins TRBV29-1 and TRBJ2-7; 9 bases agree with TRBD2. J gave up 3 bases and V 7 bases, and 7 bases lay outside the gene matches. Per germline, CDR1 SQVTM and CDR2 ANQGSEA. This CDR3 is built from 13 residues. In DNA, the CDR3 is TGCAGCGCTAGGGTAGCGGGAGTCTACGAGCAGTACTTC. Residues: CSARVAGVYEQYF.

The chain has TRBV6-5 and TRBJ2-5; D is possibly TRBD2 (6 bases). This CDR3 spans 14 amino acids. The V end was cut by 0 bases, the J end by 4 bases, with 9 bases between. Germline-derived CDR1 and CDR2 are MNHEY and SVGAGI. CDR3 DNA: TGTGCCAGCAGTTACTCGTTCGGGGGAGAGACCCAGTACTTC. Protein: CASSYSFGGETQYF.